This record looks at one TCR beta chain sequence and its context. The study used treatment-naive patients who had stable or active relapsing-remitting disease as multiple sclerosis controls. TEMRA cells were FACS-enriched, with CD8+ and CD4+ T cells isolated negatively. cDNA came from about 0.46 to 1 ug RNA primed by random hexamers. TCRdb passed the immunoSEQ multiplex PCR reads through MiXCR, listing each CDR3 protein once. The data contain about 250,000 distinct CDR3 sequences, 85% to 95% of them seen just once; the ten biggest clones take up around 0.07%. In germline, CDR1 is MDHEN, CDR2 SYDVKM. With V trimmed by 10 bases and J by 8 bases, 7 bases remained unmatched. CDR3 length: 13 amino acids. The sample belongs to a study of CD8 T cells in Susac syndrome.

This chain joins TRBV28 and TRBJ1-6; 8 bases map to TRBD1. Sequencing used CD4+ T cells from PBMCs. The sequence was collected from a human donor with multiple sclerosis. CDR3 DNA sequence: TGTGCCACCACCGGACAGGGACATTCACCCCTCCACTTT. It specifies CATTGQGHSPLHF. Together with reference TRBV28 and TRBJ1-6, the CDR3 gives the full variable domain: DVKVTQSSRYLVKRTGEKVFLECVQDMDHENMFWYRQDPGLGLRLIYFSYDVKMKEKGDIPEGYSVSREKKERFSLILESASTNQTSMYLCATTGQGHSPLHFGNGTRLTVT.